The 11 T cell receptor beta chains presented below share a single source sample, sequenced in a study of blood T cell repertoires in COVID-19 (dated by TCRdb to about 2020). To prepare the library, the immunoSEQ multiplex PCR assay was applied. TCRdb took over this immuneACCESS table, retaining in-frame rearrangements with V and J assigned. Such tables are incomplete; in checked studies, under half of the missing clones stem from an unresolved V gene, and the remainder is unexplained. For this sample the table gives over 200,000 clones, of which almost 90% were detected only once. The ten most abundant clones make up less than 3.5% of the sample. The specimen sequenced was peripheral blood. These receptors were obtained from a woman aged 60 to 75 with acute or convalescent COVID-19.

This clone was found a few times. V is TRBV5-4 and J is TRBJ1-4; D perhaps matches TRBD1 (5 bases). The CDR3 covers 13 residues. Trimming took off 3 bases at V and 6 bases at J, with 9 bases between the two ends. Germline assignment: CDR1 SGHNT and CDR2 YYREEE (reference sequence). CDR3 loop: CASSSGTDEKLFF. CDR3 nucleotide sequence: TGTGCCAGCAGCTCCGGGACTGATGAAAAACTGTTTTTT. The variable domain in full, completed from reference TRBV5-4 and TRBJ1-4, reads ETGVTQSPTHLIKTRGQQVTLRCSSQSGHNTVSWYQQALGQGPQFIFQYYREEENGRGNFPPRFSGLQFPNYSSELNVNALELDDSALYLCASSSGTDEKLFFGSGTQLSVL.

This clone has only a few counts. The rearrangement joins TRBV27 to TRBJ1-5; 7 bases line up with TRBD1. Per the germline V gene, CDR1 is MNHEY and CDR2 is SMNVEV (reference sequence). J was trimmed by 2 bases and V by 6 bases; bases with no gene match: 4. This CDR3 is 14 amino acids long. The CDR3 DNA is TGTGCCAGCAGCCGACAGGGCGGCAATCAGCCCCAGCATTTT. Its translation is CASSRQGGNQPQHF.

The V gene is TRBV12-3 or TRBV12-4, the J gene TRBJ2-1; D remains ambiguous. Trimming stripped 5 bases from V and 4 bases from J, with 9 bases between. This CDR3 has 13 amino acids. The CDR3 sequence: CASSQDIYNEQFF. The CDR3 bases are TGTGCCAGCAGTCAAGACATATACAATGAGCAGTTCTTC.

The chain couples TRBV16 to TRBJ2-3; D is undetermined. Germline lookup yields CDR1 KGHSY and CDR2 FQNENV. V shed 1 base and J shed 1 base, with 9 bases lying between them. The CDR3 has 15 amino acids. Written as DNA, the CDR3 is TGTGCCAGCAGCCAATATGTGCGAGGCACAGATACGCAGTATTTT. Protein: CASSQYVRGTDTQYF.

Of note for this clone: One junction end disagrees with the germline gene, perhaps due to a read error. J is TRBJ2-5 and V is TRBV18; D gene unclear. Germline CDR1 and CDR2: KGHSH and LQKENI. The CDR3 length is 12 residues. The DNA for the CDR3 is TGTGCCAGCTCACAAAACCAGGAGACCCAGTACTTC. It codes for CASSQNQETQYF.

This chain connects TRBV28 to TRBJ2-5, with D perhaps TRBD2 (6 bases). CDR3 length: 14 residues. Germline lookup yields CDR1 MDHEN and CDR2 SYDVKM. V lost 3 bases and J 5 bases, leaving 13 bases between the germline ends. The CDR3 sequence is CASSLEGLGETQYF. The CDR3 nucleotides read TGTGCCAGCAGTTTGGAGGGCTTGGGGGAGACCCAGTACTTC.

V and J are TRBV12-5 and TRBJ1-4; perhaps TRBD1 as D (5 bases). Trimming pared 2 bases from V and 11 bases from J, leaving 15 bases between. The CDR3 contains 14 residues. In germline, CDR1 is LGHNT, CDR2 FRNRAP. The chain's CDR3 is CASGLFPGVVKLFF. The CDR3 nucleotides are TGTGCTAGTGGTTTGTTCCCGGGGGTCGTCAAACTGTTTTTT.

CDR3 nucleotide sequence: TGTGCCAGCAGCTTGGCGATGAGAACTAATGAAAAACTGTTTTTT. Translating gives CASSLAMRTNEKLFF. This chain connects TRBV5-5 to TRBJ1-4; no clear D gene. The length of the CDR3 is 15 residues. V lost 0 bases and J 1 base, leaving 7 bases between the germline ends. Per the germline V gene, CDR1 is SGHKS and CDR2 is YYEKEE (reference sequence).

CDR3 DNA sequence: TGTGCCAGCAGTAACGACAGGGCTTTGGCTTTCTTT. It specifies CASSNDRALAFF. V usage is TRBV28 and J usage is TRBJ1-1, with 7 bases that match TRBD1. The germline CDR1 and CDR2 sequences are MDHEN and SYDVKM. This CDR3 is built from 12 residues. The ends lost 5 bases at V and 11 bases at J; junction bases unmatched: 8.

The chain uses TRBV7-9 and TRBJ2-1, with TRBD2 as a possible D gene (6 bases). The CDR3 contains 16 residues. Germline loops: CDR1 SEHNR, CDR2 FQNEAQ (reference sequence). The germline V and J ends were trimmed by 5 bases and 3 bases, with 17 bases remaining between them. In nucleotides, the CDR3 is TGTGCCAGCAGCCCCCGGACTATCCGAAGCTACAATGAGCAGTTCTTC. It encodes CASSPRTIRSYNEQFF.

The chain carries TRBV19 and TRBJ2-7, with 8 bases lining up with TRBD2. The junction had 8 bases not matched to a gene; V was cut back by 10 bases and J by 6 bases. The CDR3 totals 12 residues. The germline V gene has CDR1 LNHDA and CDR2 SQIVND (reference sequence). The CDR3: CATREGDGEQYF. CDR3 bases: TGTGCCACCCGGGAGGGGGATGGCGAGCAGTACTTC.